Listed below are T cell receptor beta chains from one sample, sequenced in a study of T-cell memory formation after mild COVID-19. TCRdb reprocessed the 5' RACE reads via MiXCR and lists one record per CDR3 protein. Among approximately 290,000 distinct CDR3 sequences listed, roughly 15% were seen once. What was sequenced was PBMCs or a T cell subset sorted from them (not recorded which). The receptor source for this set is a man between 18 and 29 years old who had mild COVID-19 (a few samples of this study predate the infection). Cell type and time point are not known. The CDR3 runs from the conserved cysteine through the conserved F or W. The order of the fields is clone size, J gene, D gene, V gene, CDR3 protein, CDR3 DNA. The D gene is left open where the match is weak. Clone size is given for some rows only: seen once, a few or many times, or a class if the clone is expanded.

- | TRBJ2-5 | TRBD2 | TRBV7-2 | CASSLTSAETQYF | TGTGCCAGCAGCCTTACTAGCGCGGAGACCCAGTACTTC
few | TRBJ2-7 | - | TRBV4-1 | CASSRVSEWAEQYF | TGCGCCAGCAGCCGGGTCAGCGAGTGGGCCGAGCAGTACTTC
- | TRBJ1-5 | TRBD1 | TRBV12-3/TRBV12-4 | CASSERQGPTRQPQHF | TGTGCCAGCAGTGAGAGACAGGGCCCGACGCGTCAACCCCAGCATTTT
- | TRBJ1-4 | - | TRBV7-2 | CASSLFGRSGGEKLFF | TGTGCCAGCAGCCTATTTGGAAGGTCCGGAGGTGAAAAACTGTTTTTT
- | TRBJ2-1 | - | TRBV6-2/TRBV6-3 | CASSYSYNGALLFF | TGTGCCAGCAGTTACTCGTACAACGGGGCTCTACTGTTCTTC
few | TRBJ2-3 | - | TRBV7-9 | CASSLYAARLGDTQYF | TGTGCCAGCAGCCTCTATGCGGCGCGACTTGGGGATACGCAGTATTTT
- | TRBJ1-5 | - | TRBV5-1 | CASSLDRGDQPQHF | TGCGCCAGCAGCTTGGATAGGGGAGATCAGCCCCAGCATTTT
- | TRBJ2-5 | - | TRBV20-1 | CSARAGGGETQYF | TGCAGTGCTAGGGCAGGAGGTGGGGAGACCCAGTACTTC
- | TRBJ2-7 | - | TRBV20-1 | CSARASYEQYF | TGCAGTGCTAGAGCCAGTTACGAGCAGTACTTC
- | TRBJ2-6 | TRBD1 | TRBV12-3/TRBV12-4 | CASRGTAYSGGANVLTF | TGTGCCAGCAGAGGGACAGCCTATTCTGGAGGGGCCAACGTCCTGACTTTC
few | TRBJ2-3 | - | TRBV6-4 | CASKERHLTTDTQYF | TGTGCCAGCAAGGAGCGGCACCTGACCACAGATACGCAGTATTTT
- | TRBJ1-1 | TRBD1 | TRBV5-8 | CASSLSGQGDTEAFF | TGTGCCAGCAGCTTGTCGGGACAGGGGGACACTGAAGCTTTCTTT
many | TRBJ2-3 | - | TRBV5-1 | CASSLYVSADTQYF | TGCGCCAGCAGCTTATACGTGTCGGCAGATACGCAGTATTTT
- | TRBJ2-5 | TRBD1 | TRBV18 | CASETRQGGETQYF | TGTGCCAGCGAGACCCGACAGGGCGGAGAGACCCAGTACTTC
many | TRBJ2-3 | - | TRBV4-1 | CASSQDGGATTDTQYF | TGCGCCAGCAGCCAAGATGGGGGGGCCACCACAGATACGCAGTATTTT
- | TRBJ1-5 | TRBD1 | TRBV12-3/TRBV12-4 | CASSGRQGNNQPQHF | TGTGCCAGCAGTGGACGACAGGGGAACAATCAGCCCCAGCATTTT
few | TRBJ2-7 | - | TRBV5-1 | CASSLPTDFSYEQYF | TGCGCCAGCAGCTTGCCGACAGACTTCTCCTACGAGCAGTACTTC
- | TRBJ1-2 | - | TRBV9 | CASSVDPGSYGYTF | TGTGCCAGCAGCGTAGATCCAGGGTCCTATGGCTACACCTTC
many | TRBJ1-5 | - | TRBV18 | CASSPAGYSNQPQHF | TGTGCCAGCTCACCCGCGGGGTATAGCAATCAGCCCCAGCATTTT
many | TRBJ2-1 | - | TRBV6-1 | CASRPLLRGMEQFF | TGTGCCAGCAGACCTTTACTTAGGGGTATGGAGCAGTTCTTC
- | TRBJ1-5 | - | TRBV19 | CASSIWGLMSNQPQHF | TGTGCCAGTAGTATTTGGGGGCTAATGAGCAATCAGCCCCAGCATTTT
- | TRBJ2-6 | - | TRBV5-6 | CASSHGTGANVLTF | TGTGCCAGCAGCCATGGGACTGGGGCCAACGTCCTGACTTTC
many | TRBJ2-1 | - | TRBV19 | CASRGRGYNEQFF | TGTGCCAGTAGGGGCCGAGGTTACAATGAGCAGTTCTTC
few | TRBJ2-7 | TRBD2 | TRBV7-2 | CASSSGAGGAYEQYF | TGTGCCAGCAGCTCGGGGGCGGGGGGTGCTTACGAGCAGTACTTC
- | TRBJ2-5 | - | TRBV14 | CASSRALGGTQYF | TGTGCCAGCAGCCGGGCCCTAGGGGGGACCCAGTACTTC
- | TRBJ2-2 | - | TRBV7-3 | CASSRTGLTGELFF | TGTGCCAGCAGCCGGACGGGGCTGACGGGGGAGCTGTTTTTT
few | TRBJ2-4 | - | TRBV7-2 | CASSLVVRGLAKNIQYF | TGTGCCAGCAGCTTAGTAGTGCGGGGGCTAGCCAAAAACATTCAGTACTTC
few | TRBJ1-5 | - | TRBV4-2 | CASTPSLVSNQPQHF | TGTGCCAGCACCCCATCGCTAGTTAGCAATCAGCCCCAGCATTTT
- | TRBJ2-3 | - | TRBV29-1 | CSVVGQTNTDTQYF | TGCAGCGTTGTTGGCCAAACTAACACAGATACGCAGTATTTT
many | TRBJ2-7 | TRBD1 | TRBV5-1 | CASSSRTGHSYEQYF | TGCGCCAGCAGCTCGAGGACAGGGCACTCCTACGAGCAGTACTTC
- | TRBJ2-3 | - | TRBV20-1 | CSARGHTDTQYF | TGCAGTGCTAGAGGGCACACAGATACGCAGTATTTT
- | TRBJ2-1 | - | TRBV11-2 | CASRSAGTSTGRGQFF | TGTGCCAGCCGCTCGGCCGGGACATCAACCGGTCGGGGGCAGTTCTTC
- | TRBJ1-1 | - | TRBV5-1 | CASSSPLSSTEAFF | TGCGCCAGCAGCTCCCCTCTATCAAGCACTGAAGCTTTCTTT
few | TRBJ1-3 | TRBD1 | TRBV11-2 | CASRGQASSGNTIYF | TGTGCCTCCAGAGGACAGGCTAGCTCTGGAAACACCATATATTTT
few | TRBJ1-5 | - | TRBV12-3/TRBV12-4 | CASSLRSGRPSHF | TGTGCCAGCAGTTTAAGGTCAGGGCGCCCTTCGCATTTT
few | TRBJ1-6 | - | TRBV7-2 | CASSVGHFYNSPLHF | TGTGCCAGCAGCGTTGGACATTTCTATAATTCACCCCTCCACTTT
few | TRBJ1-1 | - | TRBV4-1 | CASSQAWSNTEAFF | TGCGCCAGCAGCCAGGCTTGGAGCAATACTGAAGCTTTCTTT
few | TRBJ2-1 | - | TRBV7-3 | CASSPEAGYGNEQFF | TGTGCCAGCAGCCCGGAGGCCGGATACGGCAATGAGCAGTTCTTC
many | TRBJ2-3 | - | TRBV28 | CASSLSGGVTDTQYF | TGTGCCAGCAGTTTATCGGGGGGCGTAACAGATACGCAGTATTTT
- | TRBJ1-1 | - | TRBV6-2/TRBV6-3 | CASSYSGAGNTEAFF | TGTGCCAGCAGTTACTCTGGAGCGGGGAACACTGAAGCTTTCTTT
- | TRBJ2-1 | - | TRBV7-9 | CASSFRDQHNEQFF | TGTGCCAGCAGCTTTAGGGACCAACACAATGAGCAGTTCTTC
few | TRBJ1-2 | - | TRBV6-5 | CATRGRTHYGYTF | TGTGCCACACGGGGGAGGACCCACTATGGCTACACCTTC